What follows are 32 T cell receptor beta chains derived from one specimen sequenced in a study of shared clonotypes between healthy human individuals. Sequenced by immunoSEQ multiplex PCR; TCRdb stores in-frame clones only, minus some. The sample includes hundreds of thousands of clones, approximately 79% of them seen just once. The sequencing input was memory CD4+ T cells sorted from blood. Subset given: CD45RA-negative fraction. These receptors originate from a man under 40 in good health.

The chain carries TRBV5-1 and TRBJ2-5, with D perhaps TRBD1 (6 bases). CDR3 length equals 13 residues. V shed 4 bases and J shed 2 bases, with 9 bases lying between them. The germline CDR1 and CDR2 sequences are SGHRS and YFSETQ. The DNA of the CDR3 is TGCGCCAGCAGCCGACAGGTACAAGAGACCCAGTACTTC. This codes for CASSRQVQETQYF.

This clone was counted a single time. The genes are TRBV10-2 and TRBJ2-7; 10 bases are shared with TRBD1. The trim removed 8 bases at V and 3 bases at J, leaving 4 bases unmatched. CDR1 is WSHSY, CDR2 SAAADI, per germline. CDR3 length equals 13 residues. CDR3 loop: CASLGTGVYEQYF. The CDR3 bases are TGCGCCAGCCTCGGGACAGGGGTCTACGAGCAGTACTTC.

The chain couples TRBV10-3 to TRBJ2-1, with D hard to call. Germline V gives CDR1 ENHRY, CDR2 SYGVKD. The ends were cut back, 5 bases at V and 7 bases at J, with 9 bases in the middle. The CDR3 length is 12 residues. The CDR3 region is CAISRAANEQFF. CDR3 DNA sequence: TGTGCCATCAGTCGCGCGGCTAATGAGCAGTTCTTC.

This clone was detected once. CDR3 region: CASSSHRDGSTDTQYF. The CDR3 DNA reads as TGTGCCAGCAGCTCCCACCGGGACGGAAGCACAGATACGCAGTATTTT. The chain is built from TRBV27 and TRBJ2-3; D tentatively fits TRBD1 or TRBD2 (5 bases each). Germline V gene data show CDR1 as MNHEY and CDR2 as SMNVEV (reference sequence). Trimming stripped 6 bases from V and 0 bases from J, with 16 bases between. The CDR3 extends over 16 amino acids.

With respect to this clone: A much more abundant neighbour one base away suggests this may be a read error. CDR3 nucleotide sequence: TGCGCCGGCCGGATCCTTGCGGGAGGGCCGGCAGATACGCAGTATTTT. Translating gives CAGRILAGGPADTQYF. The V gene is TRBV5-1, the J gene TRBJ2-3; 9 nucleotides line up with TRBD2. The junction had 16 bases not matched to a gene; V was cut back by 10 bases and J by 4 bases. This CDR3 comprises 16 residues. The germline V gene encodes CDR1 SGHRS and CDR2 YFSETQ.

The genes are TRBV7-2 and TRBJ2-7; D may be TRBD1 (6 bases). Germline CDR1 is SGHTA and CDR2 is FQGNSA. Trimming removed 5 bases from V and 3 bases from J, with 14 bases in between. The CDR3 runs 14 residues. In DNA form, the CDR3 reads TGTGCCAGCAGCCTCCGGGACACTTACTACGAGCAGTACTTC. Encoded protein: CASSLRDTYYEQYF.

The rearrangement uses TRBV5-1 and TRBJ1-1, with 7 bases matching TRBD1. From germline, CDR1 is SGHRS and CDR2 YFSETQ. There are 13 residues in the CDR3. With 3 bases clipped from V and 7 bases from J, the junction kept 6 bases outside the gene matches. The CDR3 loop reads CASSSDRAGEAFF. The CDR3 DNA sequence: TGCGCCAGCAGCTCCGACAGGGCGGGTGAAGCTTTCTTT. Full variable domain (outside the CDR3, taken from reference TRBV5-1 and TRBJ1-1): KAGVTQTPRYLIKTRGQQVTLSCSPISGHRSVSWYQQTPGQGLQFLFEYFSETQRNKGNFPGRFSGRQFSNSRSEMNVSTLELGDSALYLCASSSDRAGEAFFGQGTRLTVV.

In this sample, this clone turned up a few times. V usage is TRBV5-1 and J usage is TRBJ2-3; the D is unclear. Germline-derived CDR1 and CDR2 are SGHRS and YFSETQ. The V and J ends lost 1 base and 2 bases respectively, with 5 bases between them. The CDR3 loop spans 13 amino acids. CDR3 in amino acids: CASSLFVTDTQYF. The CDR3 region has the DNA TGCGCCAGCAGCTTGTTCGTCACAGATACGCAGTATTTT.

V is TRBV7-2 and J is TRBJ2-5, with D tentatively TRBD1 or TRBD2 (5 bases each). The CDR3 extends over 15 amino acids. V was shortened by 3 bases and J by 0 bases, with 11 bases between the two germline ends. The germline CDR1 and CDR2 sequences are SGHTA and FQGNSA. CDR3 coding DNA: TGTGCCAGCAGCTTCGACAGAGGGTACCAAGAGACCCAGTACTTC. This encodes CASSFDRGYQETQYF. The full variable domain, rest sourced from reference TRBV7-2 and TRBJ2-5, is GAGVSQSPSNKVTEKGKDVELRCDPISGHTALYWYRQSLGQGLEFLIYFQGNSAPDKSGLPSDRFSAERTGGSVSTLTIQRTQQEDSAVYLCASSFDRGYQETQYFGPGTRLLVL.

The chain carries TRBV2 and TRBJ2-3, with no clear D. This CDR3 is 14 amino acids long. CDR1 SNHLY and CDR2 FYNNEI come from the germline V gene. The V gene lost 7 bases and the J gene lost 4 bases, with 15 bases spanning the gap. The CDR3: CASKVARASDTQYF. CDR3 DNA sequence: TGTGCCAGCAAGGTGGCTAGGGCATCAGATACGCAGTATTTT.

The count of this clone is one. The J gene is TRBJ2-3, the V gene TRBV14; 9 bases line up with TRBD2. From germline, CDR1 is SGHDN and CDR2 FVKESK. Trimming removed 1 base from V and 0 bases from J; junction bases left unmatched: 11. The CDR3 has 19 amino acids. CDR3 region: CASSQGDLAGESSTDTQYF. The CDR3 DNA follows: TGTGCCAGCAGCCAAGGGGACTTAGCGGGAGAGAGTAGCACAGATACGCAGTATTTT.

V and J are TRBV2 and TRBJ2-3, with 10 bases lining up with TRBD2. CDR1 is SNHLY, CDR2 FYNNEI, per germline. Trimming took 1 base from V and 4 from J; bases not matched to a gene: 2. The CDR3 has 15 residues. CDR3 DNA sequence: TGTGCCAGCAGTGAAGGAGCGGGAGGGCCAGATACGCAGTATTTT. It encodes CASSEGAGGPDTQYF.

This rearrangement joins TRBV6-5 to TRBJ2-5; D uncertain. The closer fit of TRBJ2-7 to the DNA end suggests the J call may be wrong. Germline V gene data show CDR1 as MNHEY and CDR2 as SVGAGI. The CDR3 has 12 residues. The chain's CDR3 is CASATDSYEQYF. The CDR3 DNA reads as TGTGCCAGCGCAACAGACTCCTACGAGCAGTACTTC.

This chain joins TRBV10-2 and TRBJ1-2; 8 bases agree with TRBD1. The CDR3 runs to 15 residues. Germline trimming cut 5 bases from V and 4 bases from J; bases unmatched to any gene: 9. Germline V gene lookup returns CDR1 WSHSY and CDR2 SAAADI. The CDR3 reads CASSIKTGAVYGYTF. The DNA of the CDR3 is TGCGCCAGCAGTATCAAGACAGGGGCGGTCTATGGCTACACCTTC.

This clone occurred a few times. This chain uses TRBV19 with TRBJ1-2; D is unclear. This CDR3 is built from 13 residues. Germline assignment: CDR1 LNHDA and CDR2 SQIVND (reference sequence). Trimming stripped 7 bases from V and 6 bases from J, with 15 bases between. The CDR3, as DNA: TGTGCCAGTACTGATGGGTCGACCCATGGCTACACCTTC. This encodes CASTDGSTHGYTF.

The chain has TRBV4-3 and TRBJ2-1, with D unresolved. CDR1 LGHNA and CDR2 YSLEER come from the germline V gene. The CDR3 consists of 13 residues. V shed 4 bases and J shed 4 bases, with 8 bases lying between them. The CDR3 nucleotides are TGCGCCAGCAGCCTTGACTTATACAATGAGCAGTTCTTC. Its translation: CASSLDLYNEQFF.

This clone was counted between two and nine times. This rearrangement joins TRBV29-1 to TRBJ2-2, with 14 bases matching TRBD2. Germline V gives CDR1 SQVTM, CDR2 ANQGSEA. The CDR3 is 16 amino acids. Trimming removed 7 bases from V and 5 bases from J; junction bases left unmatched: 9. This CDR3 is CSAGGTSGSLTGELFF. The CDR3 DNA is TGCAGCGCAGGAGGGACTAGCGGGAGTCTGACCGGGGAGCTGTTTTTT.

This clone was seen more than once but under ten times. The rearrangement uses TRBV19 and TRBJ1-5, with D perhaps matching TRBD1 (5 bases). In germline, CDR1 is LNHDA, CDR2 SQIVND (reference sequence). CDR3 size: 17 residues. V was clipped by 1 base and J by 0 bases, with 13 bases between them. DNA of the CDR3: TGTGCCAGTAGTATAGTAGTTTACAGGATTAGCAATCAGCCCCAGCATTTT. This translates into CASSIVVYRISNQPQHF.

The chain is built from TRBV7-9 and TRBJ2-2, with D unclear. The CDR3 contains 14 residues. Germline V gene sequence: CDR1 SEHNR, CDR2 FQNEAQ (reference sequence). The V end was cut by 0 bases, the J end by 6 bases, with 8 bases between. The chain's CDR3 is CASSLAETAGELFF. The CDR3, as DNA: TGTGCCAGCAGCTTAGCGGAAACAGCCGGGGAGCTGTTTTTT.

A few counts support this clone. The V call is TRBV5-1, the J call TRBJ2-1; 8 nucleotides align to TRBD2. CDR1 and CDR2 from the germline V gene are SGHRS and YFSETQ. The CDR3 totals 15 residues. J was trimmed by 0 bases and V by 4 bases; bases with no gene match: 3. DNA of the CDR3: TGCGCCAGCAGCGCGACTAGCGACTCCTACAATGAGCAGTTCTTC. Its protein is CASSATSDSYNEQFF.

The J gene is TRBJ2-7, the V gene TRBV25-1, with a tentative D call TRBD2 (7 bases). CDR1 is MGHDK and CDR2 is SYGVNS in the germline V gene. CDR3 length equals 13 residues. The V end lost 10 bases, the J end lost 2 bases, and 15 bases lay between the germline ends. DNA for the CDR3: TGTGCCACTAAGGGGGGGTACCCCTACGAGCAGTACTTC. It specifies CATKGGYPYEQYF.

This chain connects TRBV25-1 to TRBJ2-1, with 10 bases matching TRBD1. The V segment lost 0 bases and the J segment 9 bases; nucleotides outside the gene matches: 5. CDR3 size: 15 residues. CDR1 is MGHDK and CDR2 is SYGVNS in the germline V gene. The CDR3 sequence: CASSEYGQGGSEQFF. The CDR3 DNA is TGTGCCAGCAGTGAATACGGACAGGGGGGTAGTGAGCAGTTCTTC.

V and J are TRBV6-1 and TRBJ2-1; TRBD1 agrees at 10 bases. Germline loops: CDR1 MNHNS, CDR2 SASEGT. V shed 2 bases and J 8 bases; nucleotides not matched to a gene: 3. The CDR3 covers 14 residues. Here the CDR3 reads CASSESGTGDEQFF. The CDR3 nucleotides are TGTGCCAGCAGTGAATCGGGGACAGGGGATGAGCAGTTCTTC.

This chain joins TRBV5-6 and TRBJ2-1; the match to TRBD2 covers 7 bases. The CDR3 has 17 amino acids. Germline CDR1 SGHDT, CDR2 YYEEEE. Trimming cost V 6 bases and J 6 bases; bases outside gene matches: 18. The CDR3: CASNPLLPGRAVNEQFF. The DNA for the CDR3 is TGTGCCAGCAACCCCCTTCTCCCGGGGAGGGCGGTCAATGAGCAGTTCTTC.

This clone showed up just once. This rearrangement joins TRBV14 to TRBJ2-1; the match to TRBD2 covers 9 bases. This CDR3 comprises 18 residues. Losses at the gene ends were 2 bases for V and 3 bases for J; bases not matched to a gene: 11. The germline V gene has CDR1 SGHDN and CDR2 FVKESK. DNA of the CDR3: TGTGCCAGCAGCCAATTCGGCGGGAGGGCCGCAGGCTACAATGAGCAGTTCTTC. It encodes CASSQFGGRAAGYNEQFF.

The rearrangement links TRBV7-9 to TRBJ2-5; TRBD1 is a possible D gene (6 bases). CDR1 and CDR2 from the germline V gene are SEHNR and FQNEAQ (reference sequence). This CDR3 is 15 amino acids long. The V end lost 5 bases, the J end lost 1 base, and 14 bases lay between the germline ends. Here the CDR3 reads CASSHWTEFQETQYF. CDR3 DNA sequence: TGTGCCAGCAGCCATTGGACAGAATTCCAAGAGACCCAGTACTTC.

The gene calls are TRBV7-2 and TRBJ2-1, with D perhaps matching TRBD2 (5 bases). V lost 5 bases and J 10 bases, leaving 12 bases between the germline ends. Germline V lookup: CDR1 SGHTA, CDR2 FQGNSA. The CDR3 sequence is 12 residues long. The CDR3 here is CASSIVGGEQFF. Here the CDR3 DNA reads TGTGCCAGCAGCATTGTCGGAGGAGAGCAGTTCTTC.

The chain couples TRBV7-2 to TRBJ1-5; 7 bases agree with TRBD1. The germline V gene has CDR1 SGHTA and CDR2 FQGNSA. The CDR3 consists of 17 residues. V was clipped by 5 bases and J by 0 bases; unmatched bases: 10. The chain's CDR3 is CASSLLGGGVSNQPQHF. CDR3 sequence (DNA): TGTGCCAGCAGCCTCCTGGGAGGGGGCGTTAGCAATCAGCCCCAGCATTTT.

The genes are TRBV7-2 and TRBJ2-3, with a possible D match to TRBD2 (6 bases). V was clipped by 1 base and J by 7 bases, with 12 bases between them. There are 14 residues in the CDR3. Germline V lookup: CDR1 SGHTA, CDR2 FQGNSA. CDR3 sequence: CASSLGGGGNTQYF. CDR3 nucleotide sequence: TGTGCCAGCAGCTTAGGGGGAGGAGGAAATACGCAGTATTTT.

The V call is TRBV19, the J call TRBJ2-7; possibly TRBD1 or TRBD2 for D (6 bases each). V gave up 7 bases and J gave up 3 bases, with 16 bases separating them. The CDR3 length is 14 residues. Germline V CDR1 and CDR2: LNHDA, SQIVND (reference sequence). For the CDR3, the DNA is TGTGCCAGTAACAAGGGGGGCAGAAACTACGAGCAGTACTTC. This codes for CASNKGGRNYEQYF.

This clone was recorded once. The genes are TRBV5-1 and TRBJ2-1, with a weak D call TRBD2 (6 bases). The CDR3 is made up of 16 amino acids. V gave up 0 bases and J gave up 4 bases, with 14 bases separating them. Germline V gives CDR1 SGHRS, CDR2 YFSETQ. The CDR3 sequence is CASSLDDGGTYNEQFF. The CDR3 nucleotides read TGCGCCAGCAGCTTGGATGATGGGGGGACGTACAATGAGCAGTTCTTC.

A single count supports this clone. This sequence joins TRBV6-5 and TRBJ1-3; D is possibly TRBD1 (5 bases). V dropped 5 bases and J dropped 3 bases, with 14 bases sitting between them. The CDR3 totals 15 residues. CDR1 is MNHEY and CDR2 is SVGAGI in the germline V gene. The CDR3 DNA reads TGTGCCAGCAGTCCAGACAGCAGTGGTGGAAACACCATATATTTT. It is translated as CASSPDSSGGNTIYF.